The 5 T cell receptor beta chains given below trace back to one sample, sequenced in a study of blood T cells in healthy people across ages (dated by TCRdb to between 2015 and 2017). Receptors were amplified or captured by 5' RACE. The sequencing machine was an Illumina HiSeq 2500. A second PCR of roughly 7 to 11 cycles was performed with a sample-barcoded 5' primer and a J-beta primer mix. Through fastp at Q25 and MiXCR, TCRdb rebuilt clones from the public reads, retaining in-frame beta chains. All rows with the same CDR3 protein become a single entry with the most common DNA and genes. The sample data list about 1.8 million distinct CDR3 sequences, and about 50% of these were observed just once. Around 2.1% of the sample is held by the ten biggest clonotypes. Sequenced input: blood. These receptor sequences come from a woman aged 40 to 50 in good health.

This clonotype was counted at least ten times. The V call is TRBV5-1, the J call TRBJ2-1; D is uncertain. Germline CDR1 is SGHRS and CDR2 is YFSETQ. V was clipped by 0 bases and J by 0 bases, with 7 bases between them. The CDR3 has 15 residues. CDR3 sequence (DNA): TGCGCCAGCAGCTTGGGGGATTTCTCCTACAATGAGCAGTTCTTC. This sequence encodes CASSLGDFSYNEQFF.

This chain connects TRBV7-9 to TRBJ2-1, with a weak D call TRBD1 (6 bases). V was clipped by 5 bases and J by 1 base, with 18 bases between them. Germline V lookup: CDR1 SEHNR, CDR2 FQNEAQ (reference sequence). The CDR3 contains 17 residues. As DNA, the CDR3 is TGTGCCAGCAGCCCCGGGACCGGGACACGTTCCTACAATGAGCAGTTCTTC. This sequence encodes CASSPGTGTRSYNEQFF.

This clonotype has just a few counts. A much larger clone lies one base from this, so it may be a read error. The chain joins TRBV28 to TRBJ2-7; D is uncertain. V dropped 0 bases and J dropped 2 bases, with 2 bases sitting between them. The CDR3 totals 12 residues. Germline V lookup: CDR1 MDHEN, CDR2 SYDVKM. The chain's CDR3 is CASSLWAYEQYF. The CDR3 nucleotides are TGTGCCAGCAGTTTATGGGCCTACGAGCAGTACTTC. Based on the CDR3 plus reference TRBV28 and TRBJ2-7, the full variable domain is DVKVTQSSRYLVKRTGEKVFLECVQDMDHENMFWYRQDPGLGLRLIYFSYDVKMKEKGDIPEGYSVSREKKERFSLILESASTNQTSMYLCASSLWAYEQYFGPGTRLTVT.

This clonotype was seen more than once but under ten times. The rearrangement uses TRBV29-1 and TRBJ2-1; no clear D. V shed 5 bases and J shed 5 bases, with 13 bases lying between them. The CDR3 covers 13 residues. Per the germline V gene, CDR1 is SQVTM and CDR2 is ANQGSEA. The CDR3 DNA sequence: TGCAGCGTTATCGATCGGGCTAACAATGAGCAGTTCTTC. Translating it yields CSVIDRANNEQFF.

This clonotype came up a few times. The chain links TRBV20-1 to TRBJ2-7; no firm D call. V lost 1 base, J lost 7 bases, and 11 bases lay in between. The germline CDR1 and CDR2 sequences are DFQATT and SNEGSKA (reference sequence). The CDR3 is made up of 12 amino acids. The CDR3 protein is CSARVGESEQYF. CDR3 DNA sequence: TGCAGTGCTAGAGTCGGAGAATCGGAGCAGTACTTC.